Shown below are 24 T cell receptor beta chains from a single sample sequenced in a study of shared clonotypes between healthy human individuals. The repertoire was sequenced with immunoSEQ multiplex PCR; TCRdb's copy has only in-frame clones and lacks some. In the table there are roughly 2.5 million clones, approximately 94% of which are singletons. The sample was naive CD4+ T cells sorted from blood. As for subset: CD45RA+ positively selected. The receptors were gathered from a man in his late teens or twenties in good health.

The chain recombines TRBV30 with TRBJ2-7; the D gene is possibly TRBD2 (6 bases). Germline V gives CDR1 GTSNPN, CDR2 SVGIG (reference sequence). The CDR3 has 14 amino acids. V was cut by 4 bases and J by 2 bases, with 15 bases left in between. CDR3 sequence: CAWTSGVAAYEQYF. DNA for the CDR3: TGTGCCTGGACATCGGGAGTAGCGGCCTACGAGCAGTACTTC.

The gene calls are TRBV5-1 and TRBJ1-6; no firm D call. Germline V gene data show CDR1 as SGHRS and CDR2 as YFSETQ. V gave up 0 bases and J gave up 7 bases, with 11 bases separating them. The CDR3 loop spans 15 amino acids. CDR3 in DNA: TGCGCCAGCAGCTTGGATCTCGCTTCCAATTCACCCCTCCACTTT. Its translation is CASSLDLASNSPLHF.

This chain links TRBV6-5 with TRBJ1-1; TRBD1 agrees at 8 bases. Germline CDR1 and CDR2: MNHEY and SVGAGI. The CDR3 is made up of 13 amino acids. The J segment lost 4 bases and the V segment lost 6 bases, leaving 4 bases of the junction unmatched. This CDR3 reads CASREDRATEAFF. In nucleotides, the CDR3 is TGTGCCAGCAGGGAGGACAGGGCCACTGAAGCTTTCTTT.

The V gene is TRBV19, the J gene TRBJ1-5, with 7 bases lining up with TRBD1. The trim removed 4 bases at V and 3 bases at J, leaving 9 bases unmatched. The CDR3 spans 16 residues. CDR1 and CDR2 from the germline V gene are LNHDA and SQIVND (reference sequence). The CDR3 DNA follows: TGTGCCAGTAGTAGGGGACAGTTAGTCATCAATCAGCCCCAGCATTTT. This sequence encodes CASSRGQLVINQPQHF.

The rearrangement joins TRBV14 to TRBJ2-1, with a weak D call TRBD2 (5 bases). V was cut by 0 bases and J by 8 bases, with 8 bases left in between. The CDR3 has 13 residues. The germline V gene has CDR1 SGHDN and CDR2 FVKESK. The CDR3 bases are TGTGCCAGCAGCCAAGATTTGAGGGATGAGCAGTTCTTC. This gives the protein CASSQDLRDEQFF.

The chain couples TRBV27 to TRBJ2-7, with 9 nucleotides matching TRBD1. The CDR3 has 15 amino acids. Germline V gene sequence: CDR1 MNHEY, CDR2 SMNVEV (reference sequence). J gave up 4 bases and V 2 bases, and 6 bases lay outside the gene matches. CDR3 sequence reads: CASSLVNRGQYEQYF. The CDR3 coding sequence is TGTGCCAGCAGTTTAGTCAACAGGGGGCAATACGAGCAGTACTTC.

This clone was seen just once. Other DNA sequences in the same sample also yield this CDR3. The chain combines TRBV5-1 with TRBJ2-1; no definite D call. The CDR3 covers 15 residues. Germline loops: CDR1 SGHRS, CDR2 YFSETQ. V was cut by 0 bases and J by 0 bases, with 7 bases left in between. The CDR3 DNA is TGCGCCAGCAGCTTGGGGGGATCCTCCTACAATGAGCAGTTCTTC. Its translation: CASSLGGSSYNEQFF.

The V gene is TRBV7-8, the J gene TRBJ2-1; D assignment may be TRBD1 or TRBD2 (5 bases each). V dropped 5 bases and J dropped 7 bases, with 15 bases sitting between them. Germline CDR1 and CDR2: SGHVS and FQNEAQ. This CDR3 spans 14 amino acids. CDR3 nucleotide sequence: TGTGCCAGCAGCACAATAGACTGGGGGAATGAGCAGTTCTTC. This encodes CASSTIDWGNEQFF.

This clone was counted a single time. CDR3 protein: CAWVAGGTYTGELFF. The CDR3 region has the DNA TGTGCCTGGGTAGCGGGGGGGACCTACACCGGGGAGCTGTTTTTT. The J gene is TRBJ2-2, the V gene TRBV30; 11 nucleotides match TRBD2. The CDR3 loop spans 15 amino acids. The germline gives CDR1 GTSNPN, CDR2 SVGIG (reference sequence). The J segment lost 3 bases and the V segment lost 5 bases, leaving 5 bases of the junction unmatched.

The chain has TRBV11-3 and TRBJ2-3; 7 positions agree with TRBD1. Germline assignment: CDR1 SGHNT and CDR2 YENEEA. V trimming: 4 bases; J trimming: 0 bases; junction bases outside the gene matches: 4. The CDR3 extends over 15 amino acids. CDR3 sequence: CASSSGQSSTDTQYF. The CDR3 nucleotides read TGTGCCAGCAGCTCGGGACAGTCTAGCACAGATACGCAGTATTTT.

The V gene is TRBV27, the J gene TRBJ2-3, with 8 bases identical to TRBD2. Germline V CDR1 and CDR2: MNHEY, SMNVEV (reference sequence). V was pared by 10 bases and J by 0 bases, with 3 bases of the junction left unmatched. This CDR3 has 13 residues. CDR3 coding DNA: TGTGCCACCCGACTAGCGAGCACAGATACGCAGTATTTT. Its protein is CATRLASTDTQYF.

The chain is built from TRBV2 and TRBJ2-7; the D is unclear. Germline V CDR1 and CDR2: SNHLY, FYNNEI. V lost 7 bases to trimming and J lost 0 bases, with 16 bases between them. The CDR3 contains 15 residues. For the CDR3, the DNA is TGTGCCAGCACGGTCGGCGGATTCAGCTCCTACGAGCAGTACTTC. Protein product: CASTVGGFSSYEQYF.

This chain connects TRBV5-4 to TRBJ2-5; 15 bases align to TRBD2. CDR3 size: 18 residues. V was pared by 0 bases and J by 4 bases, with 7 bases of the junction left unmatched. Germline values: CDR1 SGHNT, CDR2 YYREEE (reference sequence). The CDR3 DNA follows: TGTGCCAGCAGCTTGGGGGGACTAGCGGGAGGAGTTCTAGAGACCCAGTACTTC. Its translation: CASSLGGLAGGVLETQYF. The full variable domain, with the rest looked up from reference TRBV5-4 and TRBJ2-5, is ETGVTQSPTHLIKTRGQQVTLRCSSQSGHNTVSWYQQALGQGPQFIFQYYREEENGRGNFPPRFSGLQFPNYSSELNVNALELDDSALYLCASSLGGLAGGVLETQYFGPGTRLLVL.

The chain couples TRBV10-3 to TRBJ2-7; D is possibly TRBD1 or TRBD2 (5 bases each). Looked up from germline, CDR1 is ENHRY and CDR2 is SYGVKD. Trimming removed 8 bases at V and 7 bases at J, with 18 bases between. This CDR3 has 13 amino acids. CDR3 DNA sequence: TGTGCCATCGTAGACGGGACCAACGAGGAGCAGTACTTC. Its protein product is CAIVDGTNEEQYF.

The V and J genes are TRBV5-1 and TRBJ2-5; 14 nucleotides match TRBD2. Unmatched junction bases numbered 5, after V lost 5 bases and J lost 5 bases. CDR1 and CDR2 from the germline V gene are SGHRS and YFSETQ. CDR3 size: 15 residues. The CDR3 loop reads CASSPTSGRAETQYF. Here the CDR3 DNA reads TGCGCCAGCAGTCCGACTAGCGGGAGGGCGGAGACCCAGTACTTC.

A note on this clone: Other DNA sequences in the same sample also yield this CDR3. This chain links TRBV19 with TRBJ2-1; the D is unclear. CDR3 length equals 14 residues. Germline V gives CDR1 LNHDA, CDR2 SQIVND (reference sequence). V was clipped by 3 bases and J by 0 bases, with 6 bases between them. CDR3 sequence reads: CASSIGSSYNEQFF. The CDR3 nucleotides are TGTGCCAGTAGTATTGGTAGCTCCTACAATGAGCAGTTCTTC.

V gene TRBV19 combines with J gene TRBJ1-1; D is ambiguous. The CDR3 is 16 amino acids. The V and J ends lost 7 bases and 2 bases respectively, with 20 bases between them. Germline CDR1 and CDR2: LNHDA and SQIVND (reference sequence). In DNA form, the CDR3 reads TGTGCCAGTACCATAACCCGGGCCCCCGGTAACACTGAAGCTTTCTTT. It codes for CASTITRAPGNTEAFF.

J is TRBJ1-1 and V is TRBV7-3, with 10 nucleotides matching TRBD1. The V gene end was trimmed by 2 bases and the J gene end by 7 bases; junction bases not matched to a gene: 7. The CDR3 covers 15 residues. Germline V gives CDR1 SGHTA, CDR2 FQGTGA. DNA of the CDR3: TGTGCCAGCAGCTTATATGGGACAGGGGTCGGTGAAGCTTTCTTT. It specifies CASSLYGTGVGEAFF.

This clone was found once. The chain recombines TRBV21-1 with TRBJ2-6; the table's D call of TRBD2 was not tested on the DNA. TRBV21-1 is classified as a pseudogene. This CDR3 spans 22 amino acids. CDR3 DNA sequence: TGTGCCAGCAGCAAAGTTGCGTGGGAGGCTAGCGGGATAATCTCTGGGGCCAACGTCCTGACTTTC. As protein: CASSKVAWEASGIISGANVLTF.

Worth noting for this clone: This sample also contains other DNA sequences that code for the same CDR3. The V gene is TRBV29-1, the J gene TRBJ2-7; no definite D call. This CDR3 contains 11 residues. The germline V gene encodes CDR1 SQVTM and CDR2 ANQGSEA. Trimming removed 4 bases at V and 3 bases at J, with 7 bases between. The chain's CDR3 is CSVAVSYEQYF. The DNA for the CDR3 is TGCAGCGTTGCCGTCAGCTACGAGCAGTACTTC.

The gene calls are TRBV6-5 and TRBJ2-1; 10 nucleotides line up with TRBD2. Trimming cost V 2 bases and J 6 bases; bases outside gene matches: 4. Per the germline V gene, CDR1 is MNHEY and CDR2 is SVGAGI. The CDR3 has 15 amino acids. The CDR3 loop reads CASSYLTSGPNEQFF. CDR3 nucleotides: TGTGCCAGCAGTTACCTGACTAGCGGGCCCAATGAGCAGTTCTTC.

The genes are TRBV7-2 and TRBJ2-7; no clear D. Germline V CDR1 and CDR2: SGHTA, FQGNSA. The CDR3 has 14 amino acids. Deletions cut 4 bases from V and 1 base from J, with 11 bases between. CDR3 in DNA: TGTGCCAGCAGCTCTAGGGCCTTTTCCTACGAGCAGTACTTC. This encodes CASSSRAFSYEQYF.

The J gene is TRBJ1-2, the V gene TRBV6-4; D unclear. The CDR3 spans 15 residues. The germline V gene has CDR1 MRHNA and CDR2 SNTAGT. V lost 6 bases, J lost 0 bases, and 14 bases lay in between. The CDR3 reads CASSVLPGPNYGYTF. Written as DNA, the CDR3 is TGTGCCAGCAGCGTGCTACCGGGTCCTAACTATGGCTACACCTTC.

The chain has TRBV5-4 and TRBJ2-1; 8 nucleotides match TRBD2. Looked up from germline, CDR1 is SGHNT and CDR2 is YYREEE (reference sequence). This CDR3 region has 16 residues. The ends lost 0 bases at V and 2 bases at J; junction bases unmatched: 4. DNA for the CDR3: TGTGCCAGCAGCTTGGGTCCAGCGGGGGCCTACAATGAGCAGTTCTTC. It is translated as CASSLGPAGAYNEQFF.